This entry concerns a single TCR beta chain. Its antigen is as yet unknown. RNA transcripts were the template for amplifying TCR beta CDR3 regions. HTBI primers drove first-round RT-PCR of the TCR CDR3. TCRdb itself ran the multiplex PCR reads through MiXCR, one entry per CDR3 protein. The sample lists hundreds of thousands of distinct CDR3 sequences, 15% to 20% occurring once. This sample is part of a study of T cells in Graves' hyperthyroidism and ophthalmopathy. Broader study findings: A 13 V-J model separated ophthalmopathy from stable hyperthyroidism.

The CDR3 consists of 14 residues. V was shortened by 4 bases and J by 0 bases, with 9 bases between the two germline ends. Germline V gene lookup returns CDR1 MNHEY and CDR2 SVGAGI. The chain combines TRBV6-5 with TRBJ1-2; D is uncertain. The TCR originated in a man in his forties with Graves' ophthalmopathy. Sequences were obtained from blood. CDR3 DNA sequence: TGTGCCAGCAGTTCCCCGACATCTAACTATGGCTACACCTTC. This encodes CASSSPTSNYGYTF.